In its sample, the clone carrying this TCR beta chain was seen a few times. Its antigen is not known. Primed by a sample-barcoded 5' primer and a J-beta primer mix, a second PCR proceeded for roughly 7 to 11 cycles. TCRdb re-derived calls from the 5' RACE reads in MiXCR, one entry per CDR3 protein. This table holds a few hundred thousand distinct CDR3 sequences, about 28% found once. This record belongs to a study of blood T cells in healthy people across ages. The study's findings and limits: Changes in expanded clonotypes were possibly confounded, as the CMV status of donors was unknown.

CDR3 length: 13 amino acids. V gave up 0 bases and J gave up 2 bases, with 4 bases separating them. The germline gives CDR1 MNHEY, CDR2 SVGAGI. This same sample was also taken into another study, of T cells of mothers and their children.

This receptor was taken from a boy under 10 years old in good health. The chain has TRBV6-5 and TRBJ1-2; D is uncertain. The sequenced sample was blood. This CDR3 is CASSYSRNYGYTF. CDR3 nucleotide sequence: TGTGCCAGCAGTTACTCGAGAAACTATGGCTACACCTTC.